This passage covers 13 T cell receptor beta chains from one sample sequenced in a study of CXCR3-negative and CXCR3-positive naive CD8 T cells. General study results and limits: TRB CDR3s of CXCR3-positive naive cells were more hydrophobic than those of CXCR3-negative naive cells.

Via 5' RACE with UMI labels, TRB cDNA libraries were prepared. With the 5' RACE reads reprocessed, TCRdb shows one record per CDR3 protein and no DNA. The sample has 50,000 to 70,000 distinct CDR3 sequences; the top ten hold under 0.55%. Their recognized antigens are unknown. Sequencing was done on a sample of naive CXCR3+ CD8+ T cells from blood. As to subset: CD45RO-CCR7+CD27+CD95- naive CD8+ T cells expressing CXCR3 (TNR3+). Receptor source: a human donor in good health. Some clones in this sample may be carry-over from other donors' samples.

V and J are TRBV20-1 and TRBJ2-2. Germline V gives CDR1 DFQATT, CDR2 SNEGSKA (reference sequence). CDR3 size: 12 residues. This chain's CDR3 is CSVAQNTGELFF.

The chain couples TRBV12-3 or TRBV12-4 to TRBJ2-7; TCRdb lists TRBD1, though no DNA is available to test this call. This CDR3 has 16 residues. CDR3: CASSLSWGTHSYEQYF.

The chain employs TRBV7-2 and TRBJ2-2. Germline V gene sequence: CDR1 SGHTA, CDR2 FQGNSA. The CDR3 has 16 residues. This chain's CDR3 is CASSHLLGANTGELFF.

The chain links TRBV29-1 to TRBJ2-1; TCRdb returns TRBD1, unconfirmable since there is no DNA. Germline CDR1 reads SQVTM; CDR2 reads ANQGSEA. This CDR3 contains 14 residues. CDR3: CSVVPWDRYNEQFF.

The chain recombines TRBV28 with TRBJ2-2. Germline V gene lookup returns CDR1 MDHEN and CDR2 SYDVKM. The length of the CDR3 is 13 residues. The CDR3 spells CASGLGWRGELFF.

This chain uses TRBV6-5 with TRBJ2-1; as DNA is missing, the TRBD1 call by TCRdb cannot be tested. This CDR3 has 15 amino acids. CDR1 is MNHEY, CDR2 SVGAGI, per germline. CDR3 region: CASSYSRGQINEQFF.

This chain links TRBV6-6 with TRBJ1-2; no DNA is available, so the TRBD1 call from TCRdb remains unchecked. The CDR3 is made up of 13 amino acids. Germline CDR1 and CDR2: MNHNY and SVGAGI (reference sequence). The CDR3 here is CASSEGQGYGYTF.

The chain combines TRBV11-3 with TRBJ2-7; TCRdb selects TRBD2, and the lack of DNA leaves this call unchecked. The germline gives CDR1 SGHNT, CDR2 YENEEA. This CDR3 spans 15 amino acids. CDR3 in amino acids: CASSLPAGGVYEQYF.

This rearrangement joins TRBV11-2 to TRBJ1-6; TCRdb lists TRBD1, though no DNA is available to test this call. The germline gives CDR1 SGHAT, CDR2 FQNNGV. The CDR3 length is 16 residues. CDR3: CASSRYRAGHNSPLHF.

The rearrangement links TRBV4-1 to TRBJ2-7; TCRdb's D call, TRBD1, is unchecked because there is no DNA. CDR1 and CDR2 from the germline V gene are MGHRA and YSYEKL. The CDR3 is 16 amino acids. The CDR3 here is CASSQDQSEGHYEQYF.

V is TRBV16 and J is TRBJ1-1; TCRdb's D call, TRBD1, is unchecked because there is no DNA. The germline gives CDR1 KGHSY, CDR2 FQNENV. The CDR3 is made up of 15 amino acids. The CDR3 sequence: CASSHKGQGHTEAFF.

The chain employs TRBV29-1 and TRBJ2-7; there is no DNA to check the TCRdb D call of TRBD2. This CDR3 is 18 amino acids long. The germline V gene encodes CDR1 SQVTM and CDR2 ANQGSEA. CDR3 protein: CSVEGLAGGTGGLYEQYF.

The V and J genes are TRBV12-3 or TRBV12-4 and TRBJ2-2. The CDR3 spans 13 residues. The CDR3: CASRPDNTGELFF.